The T cell receptor beta chain under discussion was sequenced for a study of cytomegalovirus exposure and HLA in healthy donors (dated 2017 in TCRdb). In terms of the full investigation: In an earlier analysis of around 540 of the donors, about 260 Gb of sequence data and 100 million or so unique TCR beta sequences from 150 million to 200 million T cells were reported. Donor age, sex, ethnicity and CMV serostatus were collected together with the repertoire data. Because of strong linkage in the cohort, roughly five DR-DQ haplotypes were treated as single units for association and clustering. Among 398 genotyped donors of the cohort, an average of around 240,000 unique TCR beta nucleotide sequences were sequenced per donor, around 20% of them non-productive. The aim of the study was to test whether cataloging public T cell receptors could identify signatures of past pathogen exposure. Using immunosequencing, the study profiled T cell repertoires from about 610 subjects and related those repertoires to cytomegalovirus serostatus. Rather than drawing on any new phenotypic data, the later analysis identified candidate immune exposures from TCR beta sequences and the way those sequences occurred across donors. In a later genetic analysis, genome-wide SNP genotypes for about 55% of the roughly 670 donors were used, and that subset was treated as a discovery cohort. Among the roughly 400 genotyped donors, under 90% belonged to the genetic ancestry cluster associated with self-reported Caucasian donors. An early release that covered about 600 HLA-typed donors contained about 300 gigabases of sequencing data and tens of millions of unique TCR sequences. The study combined high-throughput TCR immunosequencing, statistical association of individual TCRs with disease status, and machine learning to predict cytomegalovirus infection status. All discovery cohort repertoires had been generated on a single sequencing platform. The number of donors typed differed by locus, with roughly 629-640 for A, B, C, DRB1 and DQB1, 522 for DQA1, 600 to 610 for DPA1, and around 450 for DPB1. Besides the first cohort of 666 subjects, a separate validation cohort made up of 120 or so different subjects was used. A later analysis re-analyzed previously published TCR beta repertoires from roughly 690 donors and added high-resolution HLA genotyping to study TCR occurrence patterns. In an earlier analysis of more than 550 of the donors, high-throughput TCR beta sequencing was used to judge whether each TCR beta V gene segment behaved as functional or pseudogenic. Class I and class II HLA loci were covered by the typing at four-digit resolution. The study at large found these results: The study listed 164 TCR beta chains as associated with cytomegalovirus. Around 16 rarely observed V segments, including chromosome 9 orphons, were excluded from the earlier analysis of several hundred of the donors because counts were too low. A further reported finding was that TCR beta sequences accurately predicted the HLA-A and HLA-B alleles for most subjects in the first cohort. In a later analysis, HLA-associated TCR beta chains were found to be more clonally expanded and to have lower generation probabilities than equally common non-associated chains. Only TCR beta chains were sequenced in this cohort, and the absence of alpha or paired-chain data limited detectable features. A later analysis reported that several top co-occurrence clusters appeared linked to parvovirus B19, influenza, CMV and Epstein-Barr virus. According to a later genetic analysis, donors in an Asian-associated ancestry cluster had fewer N-insertions in productive TCRs than the roughly 670-donor mean. Cytomegalovirus status was reported to be diagnosed by the classifier with high specificity and sensitivity in both the original and validation cohorts. Because the 87-base-pair reads could not distinguish some IMGT-functional V segments, including TRBV6-2 and TRBV6-3, those segments were excluded. Most TCR sequences were observed very rarely across donors, whereas some public TCRs were present in many individuals. In a later analysis, around 17,000 TCR beta sequences were associated with specific HLA alleles at a false discovery rate of 0.05. The sequencing pipeline was judged likely to have produced a cluster of highly shared sequence variants as a technical artifact. The presence/absence analyses assumed that sequencing depth was roughly uniform across donors, and that assumption may not be true. Strong co-occurrence of HLA alleles, especially DR and DQ, made assigning TCR associations to individual alleles difficult. HLA typing was unavailable for some donors at each locus, so association tests used only the typed subset. In an earlier analysis of 587 of the donors, most TCR beta V segments appeared in productive rearrangements about 90% or about 30% of the time, broadly matching IMGT annotations. Immune exposure information for the cohort was limited to CMV serostatus. According to a later analysis, most CMV-associated TCR beta chains appeared to be HLA-restricted, and the HLA associations seemed to be driven largely by CMV exposure. V-gene and J-gene trimming of TCR beta chains was associated with a missense DCLRE1C variant in a later genetic analysis, and the association was replicated in an independent cohort. It was suggested by the authors that the approach could potentially be generalized to other disease states and immunological phenotypes. Three of the identified cytomegalovirus-associated TCR beta chains were confirmed in vitro to be specific for cytomegalovirus antigens. A later analysis found that TCR association rates varied across HLA loci, with DRB1 alleles showing the most associated TCRs and HLA-C alleles the fewest. Correlated functional status among segregating V segments might reflect linkage disequilibrium, but an unknown experimental factor could not be ruled out.

The cohort was made up of hundreds of healthy bone marrow donors. At the time of sampling, all cohort members were nominally healthy, though unrecorded immune exposures were likely present. The donor was CMV seropositive and was included in the group of 289 seropositive cohort members. A peripheral blood sample was collected from each donor, and TCR beta sequencing was performed on peripheral blood mononuclear cells. The Qiagen DNeasy Blood Extraction Kit was used to extract genomic DNA from the blood cell samples. To note about this clone: Its antigen remains undetermined. The input lacks base qualities; no much larger clone sits a single base away.

The library was obtained by the immunoSEQ multiplex PCR assay. The multiplex PCR relied on a mix of 60 forward primers for TCR Vbeta segments and 13 reverse primers for TCR Jbeta segments. A multiplex PCR assay on genomic DNA amplified the CDR3 region of rearranged TCR beta genes. The amplified TCR beta libraries were sequenced on the Illumina HiSeq System as 87-base-pair reads. Processing in the source paper ran as follows. In a later analysis, about 80 million unique TCR beta chains were counted across the approximately 640 repertoires, and roughly 11 million of these chains were shared by at least two donors. To remove PCR and sequencing errors, raw reads were error-corrected and collapsed into unique sequences using a nearest-neighbor algorithm that merged closely related sequences. Alignment of CDR3 sequences to IMGT reference sequences was used to assign V, D and J gene segments. For a sequence to be retained, a match of at least six nucleotides to both a V gene segment and a J gene segment was required. A rearrangement counted as productive if the CDR3 had no stop codons and remained in frame with V and J, and every other rearrangement counted as non-productive. Following IMGT convention, CDR3 was defined as the stretch from the second conserved V-encoded cysteine to the conserved J-encoded phenylalanine. The earlier analysis of approximately 590 of the donors excluded any sequence lacking an unambiguous match to a single V gene segment. In an earlier analysis of 587 of the donors, a V segment was called functional when productive rearrangements were above 56.7%, and segregating when the standard deviation between donors exceeded 5%. A statistical classification framework was developed to diagnose cytomegalovirus status using the catalog of TCR beta chain sequences. In a later analysis, V and J genes were assigned by comparing TCR nucleotide sequences against IMGT/GENE-DB human TR gene sequences. The TCRdist pipeline was used in a later analysis to assign CDR3 sequences and most-parsimonious VDJ recombination scenarios. A later analysis defined each TCR beta chain by its CDR3 amino acid sequence plus V-gene family, and excluded reads lacking a unique V-gene family. A later analysis removed 592 highly shared, low-generation-probability nucleotide sequences to deal with suspected cross-contamination and a sequencing artifact. For each public chain, a later analysis derived a clonal expansion index from normalized ranks of inferred template counts within each repertoire. In a later analysis, generation probabilities were computed with a VDJ recombination model fitted to out-of-frame rearrangements, and the resulting probabilities were checked against IGoR. In a later analysis, TCR-TCR, TCR-HLA and TCR-CMV co-occurrence was scored with hypergeometric tests, and a repertoire-size bias correction was applied to TCR pairs. In a later analysis, false discovery rates were estimated by permuting HLA or CMV assignments 20 times. A later analysis grouped co-occurring TCRs with DBSCAN, adding TCRdist sequence similarity when clustering within HLA-allele-positive subsets. Repertoires with fewer than 30,000 or more than 120,000 public chains were left out of co-occurrence clustering, as were five repertoires with anomalous nucleotide sharing. The table comes from immuneACCESS by way of TCRdb, which keeps in-frame sequences with V and J called. Part of the clones is missing from these tables; in studies checked, under half for an unresolved V gene and the rest for unknown reasons. V and J calls and clone size are as listed in that table; D and trimming were resolved from the DNA. The sample data list roughly 80,000 clones, and roughly two thirds of these were observed just once. Together, the top ten hold 6.9% of the sample.

From cysteine to phenylalanine, the CDR3 is 15 amino acids long. The only DNA kept is the CDR3, 45 bases in frame from the first base. The germline V gene gives CDR1 as SGHRS and CDR2 as YFSETQ. V loses 4 bases of germline sequence and J loses 2 bases, and the interval between the two ends is 14 bases. Recombination connected TRBV5-1 to TRBJ2-3, with TRBD2 as a weak D call on 6 bases. This clonotype was sampled from a woman between 50 and 59 years old in good health and CMV-seropositive. The specimen sequenced was PBMCs. The nucleotide sequence reads as follows: TGCGCCAGCAGCCCTTGGGGGGACTTCACAGATACGCAGTATTTT. Translated, this is CASSPWGDFTDTQYF.